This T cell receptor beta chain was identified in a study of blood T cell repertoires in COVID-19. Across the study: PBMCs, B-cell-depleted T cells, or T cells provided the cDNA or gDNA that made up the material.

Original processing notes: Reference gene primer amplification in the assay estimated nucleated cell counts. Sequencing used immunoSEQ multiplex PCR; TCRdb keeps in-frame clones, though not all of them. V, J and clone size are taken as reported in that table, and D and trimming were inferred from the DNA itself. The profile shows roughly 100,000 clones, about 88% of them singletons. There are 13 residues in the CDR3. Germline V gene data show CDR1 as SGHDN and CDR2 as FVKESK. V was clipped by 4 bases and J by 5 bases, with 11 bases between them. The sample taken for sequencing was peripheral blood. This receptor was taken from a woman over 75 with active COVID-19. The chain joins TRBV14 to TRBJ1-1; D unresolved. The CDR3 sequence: CASSLSRVTEAFF. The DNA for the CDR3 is TGTGCCAGCAGCCTTTCGAGGGTTACTGAAGCTTTCTTT.